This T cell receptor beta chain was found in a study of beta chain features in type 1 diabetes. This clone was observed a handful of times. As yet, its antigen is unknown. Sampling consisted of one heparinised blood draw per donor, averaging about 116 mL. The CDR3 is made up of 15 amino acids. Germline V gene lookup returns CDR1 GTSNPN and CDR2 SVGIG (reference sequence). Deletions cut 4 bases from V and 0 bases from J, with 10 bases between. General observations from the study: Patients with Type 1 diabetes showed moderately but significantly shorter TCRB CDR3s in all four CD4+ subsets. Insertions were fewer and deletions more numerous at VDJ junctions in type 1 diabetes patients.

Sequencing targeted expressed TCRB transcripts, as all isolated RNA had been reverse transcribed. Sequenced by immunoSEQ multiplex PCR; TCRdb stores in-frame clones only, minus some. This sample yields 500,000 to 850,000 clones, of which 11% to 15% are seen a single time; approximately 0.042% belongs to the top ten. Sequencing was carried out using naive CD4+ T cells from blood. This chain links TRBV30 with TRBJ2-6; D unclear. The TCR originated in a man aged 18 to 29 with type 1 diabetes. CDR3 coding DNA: TGTGCCTGGACCATAATACCCTCTGGGGCCAACGTCCTGACTTTC. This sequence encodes CAWTIIPSGANVLTF. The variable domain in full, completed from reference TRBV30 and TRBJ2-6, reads SQTIHQWPATLVQPVGSPLSLECTVEGTSNPNLYWYRQAAGRGLQLLFYSVGIGQISSEVPQNLSASRPQDRQFILSSKKLLLSDSGFYLCAWTIIPSGANVLTFGAGSRLTVL.